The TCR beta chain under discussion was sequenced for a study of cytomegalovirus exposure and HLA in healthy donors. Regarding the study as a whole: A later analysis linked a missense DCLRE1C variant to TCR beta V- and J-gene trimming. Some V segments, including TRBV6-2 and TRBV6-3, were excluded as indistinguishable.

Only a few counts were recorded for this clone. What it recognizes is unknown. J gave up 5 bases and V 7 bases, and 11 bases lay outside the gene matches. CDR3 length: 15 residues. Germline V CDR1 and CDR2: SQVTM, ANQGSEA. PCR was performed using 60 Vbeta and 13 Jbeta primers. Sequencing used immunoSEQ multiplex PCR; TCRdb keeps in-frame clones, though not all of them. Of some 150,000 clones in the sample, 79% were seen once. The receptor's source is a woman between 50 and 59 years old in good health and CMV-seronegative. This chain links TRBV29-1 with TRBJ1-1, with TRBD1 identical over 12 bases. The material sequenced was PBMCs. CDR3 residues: CSALRDRGRITEAFF. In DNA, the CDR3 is TGCAGCGCCCTCCGGGACAGGGGGCGAATAACTGAAGCTTTCTTT.